Listed below are T cell receptor beta chains from one sample, sequenced in a study of blood T cell repertoires in COVID-19. The method was immunoSEQ multiplex PCR; TCRdb's version includes in-frame clones alone and lacks a portion of them. The sample lists over 60,000 clones; over 75% were seen once. Sequenced input: peripheral blood. The receptors originated from a man in his 70s with active or convalescent COVID-19. Each CDR3 is given with its conserved first and last residue. Fields, in order: D gene, J gene, clone size, V gene, CDR3 DNA, CDR3 protein. D genes are given only for firm matches. Size values are once, few and many counts, or a class for expanded clones, and some rows have none.

TRBD1	TRBJ2-2	NA	TRBV5-1	TGCGCCAGCAGCCTTACAGGGACAGCGAACACCGGGGAGCTGTTTTTT	CASSLTGTANTGELFF
NA	TRBJ1-5	NA	TRBV2	TGTGCCAGCAGTCAGGACTCGGGGAGCAATCAGCCCCAGCATTTT	CASSQDSGSNQPQHF
NA	TRBJ1-5	NA	TRBV19	TGTGCCAGTAGTATAGTCACAGGGAATCAGCCCCAGCATTTT	CASSIVTGNQPQHF
NA	TRBJ1-5	NA	TRBV4-1	TGCGCCAGCAGCCAAGAGCTTATTTTGGGACTGGGCAATCAGCCCCAGCATTTT	CASSQELILGLGNQPQHF
NA	TRBJ1-3	NA	TRBV6-5	TGTGCCAGCAGTTCCCCGGGGGGAAACACCATATATTTT	CASSSPGGNTIYF
TRBD1	TRBJ2-7	NA	TRBV30	TGTGCCTGGAGTGCCCCGGACAGGGGGTATAACGAGCAGTACTTC	CAWSAPDRGYNEQYF
NA	TRBJ2-7	NA	TRBV30	TGTGCCTGGAGTTCGGCGGACGAGCAGTACTTC	CAWSSADEQYF
TRBD1	TRBJ1-2	NA	TRBV15	TGTGCCACCAGCAGAGAGGGGACAGGCTATGGCTACACCTTC	CATSREGTGYGYTF
TRBD1	TRBJ1-4	NA	TRBV19	TGTGCCAGTAAGAGGACCTCAGGACAGGCCCACACAACTAATGAAAAACTGTTTTTT	CASKRTSGQAHTTNEKLFF
TRBD1	TRBJ1-6	NA	TRBV30	TGTGCCTGGCGTGGGACAGCCACCCTCCACTTT	CAWRGTATLHF
NA	TRBJ1-5	NA	TRBV9	TGTGCCAGCAGCGTAGCGGGGGAGAATCAGCCCCAGCATTTT	CASSVAGENQPQHF
TRBD1	TRBJ2-2	NA	TRBV5-1	TGCGCCAGCAGCCAACAGGGGTTGGCGAACACCGGGGAGCTGTTTTTT	CASSQQGLANTGELFF
TRBD2	TRBJ2-3	medium-sized	TRBV18	TGTGCCAGCTCACCGCGGCGGGGGGCCTACACAGATACGCAGTATTTT	CASSPRRGAYTDTQYF
NA	TRBJ1-6	NA	TRBV2	TGTGCCAGCAGTGTGACAGATGGTTCACCCCTCCACTTT	CASSVTDGSPLHF
NA	TRBJ1-2	NA	TRBV7-9	TGTGCCAGCAGCTACTCCCGGGGCTACACCTTC	CASSYSRGYTF
NA	TRBJ1-5	NA	TRBV30	TGTGCCTGGGGGGGCCACGGGAGCAATCAGCCCCAACATTTT	CAWGGHGSNQPQHF
NA	TRBJ1-1	NA	TRBV27	TGTGCCAGCAGTTCATCACCACGAGCTCCTGAAGCTTTCTTT	CASSSSPRAPEAFF
TRBD2	TRBJ2-3	NA	TRBV11-3	TGTGAGGGCAGCTCCGGGTCCTCTACTAGCGGGAGCTCCTCAGATACGCAGTATTTT	CEGSSGSSTSGSSSDTQYF
NA	TRBJ2-3	NA	TRBV3-1/TRBV3-2	TGTGCCAGCAGCCAAGATGGGGCAGAAACAGATACGCAGTATTTT	CASSQDGAETDTQYF
NA	TRBJ1-5	NA	TRBV6-1	TGTGCCAGCAGTGAAGCTGGTGTGGCAGGGGCTCAGCCCCAGCATTTT	CASSEAGVAGAQPQHF
NA	TRBJ2-1	NA	TRBV20-1	TGCAGTGCTAGTCCAAATCCGGGTGAGCAGTTCTTC	CSASPNPGEQFF
NA	TRBJ2-1	NA	TRBV9	TGTGCCAGCAGCGTCGAACAGGGTTCCTACAATGAGCAGTTCTTC	CASSVEQGSYNEQFF
TRBD2	TRBJ2-7	NA	TRBV28	TGTGCCAGCAACGCACTACTGCCAGCGGGAGTGGGTGAGCAGTACTTC	CASNALLPAGVGEQYF
NA	TRBJ2-7	once	TRBV5-1	TGCGCCAGCAGCTACCGGGACACCGACGAGCAGTACTTC	CASSYRDTDEQYF
TRBD1	TRBJ1-2	NA	TRBV10-3	TGTGCCACCAAGGGAAATACAGGGGAGTCAAACAACTATGGCTACACCTTC	CATKGNTGESNNYGYTF
NA	TRBJ1-3	NA	TRBV5-1	TGCGCCAGCAGCTTGGGGGCCCTACAAGTCTCTGGAAACACCATATATTTT	CASSLGALQVSGNTIYF
NA	TRBJ2-3	NA	TRBV2	TGTGCCAGCAGTTCGAGACTAGTCTCAGATACGCAGTATTTT	CASSSRLVSDTQYF
NA	TRBJ2-2	NA	TRBV19	TGTGCCAGTATGAAAGACTTCAACACCGGGGAGCTGTTTTTT	CASMKDFNTGELFF
NA	TRBJ1-2	NA	TRBV7-9	TGTGCCAGCAGCTTATTGGTCGGATGGGCCTCAGGAGGCTACACCTTC	CASSLLVGWASGGYTF
TRBD2	TRBJ2-1	NA	TRBV30	TGTGCCTGGTCGAGACTAGCGTCCTCCTACAATGAGCAGTTCTTC	CAWSRLASSYNEQFF
TRBD2	TRBJ2-7	NA	TRBV30	TGTGCCTGGAGTGTAGGGCCTCCGCTAGCGGGAGGTCCCTACGAGCAGTACTTC	CAWSVGPPLAGGPYEQYF
TRBD2	TRBJ2-3	NA	TRBV2	TGTGCCAGCAGAGCCTTAAGACGGACTAGCGGGAGAGGCGCAGATACGCAGTATTTT	CASRALRRTSGRGADTQYF
TRBD2	TRBJ2-1	NA	TRBV25-1	TGTGCCAGCAATGGGGGGGTAGCCTACAATGAGCAGTTCTTC	CASNGGVAYNEQFF
TRBD1	TRBJ1-2	NA	TRBV19	TGTGCCAGTAGTCGGACAGGATTTTATGGCTACACCTTC	CASSRTGFYGYTF